The T cell receptor beta chain under discussion was sequenced for a study of cytomegalovirus exposure and HLA in healthy donors. Study context: Earlier work reported approximately 100 million unique TCR beta sequences from 180 million or so T cells. Study-level points and caveats: Sequencing probably produced one cluster of sequence variants that were highly shared. It was in a later analysis that TCR association rates were seen to vary by HLA locus, highest for DRB1 and lowest for HLA-C.

As for this clone: The antigen remains undetermined.

In the PCR, 60 Vbeta and 13 Jbeta primers were used. Sequencing used immunoSEQ multiplex PCR; TCRdb keeps in-frame clones, though not all of them. The data show approximately 140,000 clones, roughly 79% seen once. In germline, CDR1 is LGHNA, CDR2 YSLEER. Trimming took off 1 base at V and 4 bases at J, with 6 bases between the two ends. This CDR3 contains 13 residues. Input material: PBMCs. The chain links TRBV4-3 to TRBJ2-3; no reliable D call. The source is a woman in her fifties or sixties in good health and CMV-seronegative. The CDR3 loop reads CASSQAIADTQYF. As DNA, the CDR3 is TGCGCCAGCAGCCAAGCTATAGCAGATACGCAGTATTTT.